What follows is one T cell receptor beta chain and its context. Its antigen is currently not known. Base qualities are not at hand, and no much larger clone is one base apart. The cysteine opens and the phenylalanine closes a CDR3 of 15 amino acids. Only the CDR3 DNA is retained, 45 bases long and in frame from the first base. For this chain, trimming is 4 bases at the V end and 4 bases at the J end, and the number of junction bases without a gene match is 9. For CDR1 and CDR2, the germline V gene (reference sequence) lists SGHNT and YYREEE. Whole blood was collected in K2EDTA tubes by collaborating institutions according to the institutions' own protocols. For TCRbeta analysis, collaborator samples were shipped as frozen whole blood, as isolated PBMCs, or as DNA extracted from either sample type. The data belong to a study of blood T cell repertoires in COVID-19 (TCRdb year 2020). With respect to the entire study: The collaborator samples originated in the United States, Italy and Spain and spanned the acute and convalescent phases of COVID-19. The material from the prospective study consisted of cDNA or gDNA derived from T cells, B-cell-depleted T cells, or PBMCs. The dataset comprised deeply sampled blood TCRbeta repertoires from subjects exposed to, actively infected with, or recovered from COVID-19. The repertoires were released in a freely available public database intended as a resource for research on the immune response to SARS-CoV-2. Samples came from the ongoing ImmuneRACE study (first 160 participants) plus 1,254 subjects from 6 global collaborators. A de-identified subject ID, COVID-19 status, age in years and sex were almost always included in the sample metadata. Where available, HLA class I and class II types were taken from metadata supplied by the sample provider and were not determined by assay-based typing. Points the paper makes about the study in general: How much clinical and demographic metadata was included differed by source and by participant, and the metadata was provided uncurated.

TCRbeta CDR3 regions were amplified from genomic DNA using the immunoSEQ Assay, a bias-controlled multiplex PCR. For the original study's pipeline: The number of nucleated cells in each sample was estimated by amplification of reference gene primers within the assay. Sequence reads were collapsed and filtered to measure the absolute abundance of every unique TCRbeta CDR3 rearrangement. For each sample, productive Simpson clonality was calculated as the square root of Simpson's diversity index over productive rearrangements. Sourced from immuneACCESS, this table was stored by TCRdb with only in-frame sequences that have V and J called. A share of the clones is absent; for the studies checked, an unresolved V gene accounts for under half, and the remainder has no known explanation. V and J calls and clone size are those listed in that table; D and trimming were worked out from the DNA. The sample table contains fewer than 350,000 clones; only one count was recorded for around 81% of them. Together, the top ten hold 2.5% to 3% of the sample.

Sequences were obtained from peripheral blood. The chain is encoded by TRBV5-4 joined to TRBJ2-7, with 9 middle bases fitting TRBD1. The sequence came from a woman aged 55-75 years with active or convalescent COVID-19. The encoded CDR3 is CASSPPGQGLYEQYF. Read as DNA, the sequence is TGTGCCAGCAGCCCCCCGGGACAGGGTTTGTACGAGCAGTACTTC.